The clone carrying this TCR beta chain showed up just a few times. Antigen: not known. This specimen comes from a study of T cell repertoires in cytomegalovirus infection. Looking at the study overall: HLA-B-restricted CMV epitopes that are well studied were used alongside recently identified HLA-C-restricted ones.

Each CDR3 protein gets one entry after TCRdb re-called the reads with MiXCR. The sample consists of about 770,000 distinct CDR3 sequences, roughly 28% of them appearing once. The study, taken as a whole, reports: Carriers of CMV and the relevant HLA type were discriminated by public TCR beta frequency.

This CDR3 is built from 14 residues. Germline V gene sequence: CDR1 SEHNR, CDR2 FQNEAQ (reference sequence). V dropped 7 bases and J dropped 5 bases, with 15 bases sitting between them. The chain carries TRBV7-9 and TRBJ2-1; the D gene could be TRBD1 or TRBD2 (5 bases each). The source was cultured CD8+ T cells from PBMCs, collected from culture after CMV antigen stimulation. The clonotype was recovered from a human donor in good health (CMV status not recorded). Some clones in this sample may be carry-over from other donors' samples. The CDR3 here is CASNTGRRDNEQFF. DNA of the CDR3: TGTGCCAGCAACACGGGGCGGCGGGACAATGAGCAGTTCTTC.